The rows below give T cell receptor beta chains drawn from one sample of a study of shared clonotypes between healthy human individuals. Assay used: immunoSEQ multiplex PCR; TCRdb lists only in-frame clones, some missing. The sample records about 2 million clones, 85% to 95% being singletons. Input material: naive CD8+ T cells sorted from blood. The receptors originated from a man younger than 35 in good health. Both conserved end residues are part of each CDR3. A D gene is named only where the DNA matches it firmly. The size of a clone is reported for some rows only, either as once, few or many, or as a class for expanded clones.

D gene: NA
clone size: NA
J gene: TRBJ2-1
V gene: TRBV5-6
CDR3 protein: CASSLEGNEQFF
CDR3 DNA: TGTGCCAGCAGCTTGGAGGGCAATGAGCAGTTCTTC

D gene: TRBD2
clone size: NA
J gene: TRBJ2-2
V gene: TRBV10-1
CDR3 protein: CASTGGGLSGELFF
CDR3 DNA: TGCGCCAGCACGGGCGGGGGTTTGTCCGGGGAGCTGTTTTTT

D gene: NA
clone size: once
J gene: TRBJ2-7
V gene: TRBV19
CDR3 protein: CASSIGGLAYEQYF
CDR3 DNA: TGTGCCAGTAGTATAGGCGGACTGGCCTACGAGCAGTACTTC

D gene: TRBD1
clone size: NA
J gene: TRBJ1-1
V gene: TRBV10-2
CDR3 protein: CASSWTDRGNTEAFF
CDR3 DNA: TGCGCCAGCAGTTGGACGGACAGGGGGAACACTGAAGCTTTCTTT

D gene: NA
clone size: NA
J gene: TRBJ2-2
V gene: TRBV6-5
CDR3 protein: CASSYSLASGGELFF
CDR3 DNA: TGTGCCAGCAGTTACTCTCTAGCTTCTGGCGGGGAGCTGTTTTTT

D gene: TRBD2
clone size: once
J gene: TRBJ2-7
V gene: TRBV11-2
CDR3 protein: CASSALTSGSYEQYF
CDR3 DNA: TGTGCCAGCAGCGCCCTAACTAGCGGCTCCTACGAGCAGTACTTC

D gene: NA
clone size: NA
J gene: TRBJ1-1
V gene: TRBV7-2
CDR3 protein: CASSSGTTEAFF
CDR3 DNA: TGTGCCAGCAGCTCCGGGACCACTGAAGCTTTCTTT

D gene: NA
clone size: NA
J gene: TRBJ2-7
V gene: TRBV5-1
CDR3 protein: CASSLDPSDSSYEQYF
CDR3 DNA: TGCGCCAGCAGCTTGGATCCATCGGACAGCTCCTACGAGCAGTACTTC

D gene: NA
clone size: once
J gene: TRBJ1-5
V gene: TRBV6-1
CDR3 protein: CASSEGRGVGQPQHF
CDR3 DNA: TGTGCCAGCAGTGAAGGACGGGGAGTGGGTCAGCCCCAGCATTTT

D gene: TRBD2
clone size: NA
J gene: TRBJ2-3
V gene: TRBV9
CDR3 protein: CASSARSGSNGDTQYF
CDR3 DNA: TGTGCCAGCAGCGCCAGGAGCGGGAGTAATGGAGATACGCAGTATTTT

D gene: TRBD1
clone size: NA
J gene: TRBJ1-2
V gene: TRBV5-6
CDR3 protein: CASSSDGTGLYGYTF
CDR3 DNA: TGTGCCAGCAGCTCGGACGGGACAGGCCTTTATGGCTACACCTTC

D gene: TRBD1
clone size: NA
J gene: TRBJ2-7
V gene: TRBV11-2
CDR3 protein: CASSPKQGASGQDF
CDR3 DNA: TGTGCCAGCAGCCCAAAACAGGGGGCGAGCGGACAGGACTTC

D gene: NA
clone size: NA
J gene: TRBJ2-3
V gene: TRBV11-2
CDR3 protein: CASSSWTFTDTQYF
CDR3 DNA: TGTGCCAGCAGCTCTTGGACTTTCACAGATACGCAGTATTTT

D gene: NA
clone size: NA
J gene: TRBJ1-1
V gene: TRBV19
CDR3 protein: CASIDADRLNTEAFF
CDR3 DNA: TGTGCCAGTATCGACGCAGACAGGTTAAACACTGAAGCTTTCTTT

D gene: NA
clone size: NA
J gene: TRBJ1-1
V gene: TRBV7-9
CDR3 protein: CASSLTPQGLKMEAFF
CDR3 DNA: TGTGCCAGCAGCTTAACACCACAGGGACTAAAGATGGAAGCTTTCTTT

D gene: TRBD2
clone size: NA
J gene: TRBJ2-1
V gene: TRBV27
CDR3 protein: CASSLLGRQRGNNEQFF
CDR3 DNA: TGTGCCAGCAGTTTACTGGGCCGCCAGCGGGGGAACAATGAGCAGTTCTTC

D gene: NA
clone size: NA
J gene: TRBJ2-7
V gene: TRBV28
CDR3 protein: CASLAVTFPYEQYF
CDR3 DNA: TGTGCCAGCCTCGCGGTAACGTTTCCCTACGAGCAGTACTTC

D gene: NA
clone size: NA
J gene: TRBJ1-1
V gene: TRBV6-1
CDR3 protein: CASRATANTEAFF
CDR3 DNA: TGTGCCAGCAGGGCGACAGCGAACACTGAAGCTTTCTTT

D gene: TRBD2
clone size: NA
J gene: TRBJ2-4
V gene: TRBV5-4
CDR3 protein: CASSFGLAGDRGYF
CDR3 DNA: TGTGCCAGCAGCTTCGGACTAGCGGGGGACCGGGGGTACTTC

D gene: TRBD1
clone size: NA
J gene: TRBJ2-2
V gene: TRBV6-5
CDR3 protein: CASGGQGRTGELFF
CDR3 DNA: TGTGCCAGTGGGGGACAGGGTCGGACCGGGGAGCTGTTTTTT

D gene: NA
clone size: NA
J gene: TRBJ2-3
V gene: TRBV4-1
CDR3 protein: CASSPSIETDTQYF
CDR3 DNA: TGCGCCAGCAGTCCAAGTATAGAAACAGATACGCAGTATTTT

D gene: NA
clone size: NA
J gene: TRBJ2-5
V gene: TRBV11-2
CDR3 protein: CASTPELANQETQYF
CDR3 DNA: TGTGCCAGCACTCCGGAGCTAGCGAACCAAGAGACCCAGTACTTC

D gene: NA
clone size: NA
J gene: TRBJ2-6
V gene: TRBV7-8
CDR3 protein: CASSLSSLGSGANVLTF
CDR3 DNA: TGTGCCAGCAGCTTATCCTCGTTGGGCTCTGGGGCCAACGTCCTGACTTTC

D gene: NA
clone size: NA
J gene: TRBJ2-7
V gene: TRBV5-6
CDR3 protein: CASSSTGEAYEQYF
CDR3 DNA: TGTGCCAGCAGCTCCACAGGGGAGGCCTACGAGCAGTACTTC

D gene: NA
clone size: NA
J gene: TRBJ2-5
V gene: TRBV5-8
CDR3 protein: CASTETQYF
CDR3 DNA: TGTGCCAGCACGGAGACCCAGTACTTC

D gene: NA
clone size: NA
J gene: TRBJ2-3
V gene: TRBV7-9
CDR3 protein: CASSLAPEGDTQYF
CDR3 DNA: TGTGCCAGCAGCTTAGCGCCCGAGGGGGATACGCAGTATTTT

D gene: TRBD1
clone size: NA
J gene: TRBJ2-7
V gene: TRBV9
CDR3 protein: CASSVETGWEQYF
CDR3 DNA: TGTGCCAGCAGCGTAGAGACAGGGTGGGAGCAGTACTTC

D gene: NA
clone size: NA
J gene: TRBJ2-7
V gene: TRBV6-6
CDR3 protein: CASKDPTSYEQYF
CDR3 DNA: TGTGCCAGCAAGGACCCAACATCCTACGAGCAGTACTTC

D gene: TRBD2
clone size: NA
J gene: TRBJ2-1
V gene: TRBV5-4
CDR3 protein: CASSSSGEQFF
CDR3 DNA: TGTGCCAGCAGCTCTAGCGGTGAGCAGTTCTTC

D gene: TRBD2
clone size: NA
J gene: TRBJ2-7
V gene: TRBV9
CDR3 protein: CASSVATSDYEQYF
CDR3 DNA: TGTGCCAGCAGCGTGGCGACTAGCGACTACGAGCAGTACTTC

D gene: NA
clone size: NA
J gene: TRBJ1-3
V gene: TRBV28
CDR3 protein: CASRAASGNTIYF
CDR3 DNA: TGTGCCAGCCGGGCCGCCTCTGGAAACACCATATATTTT

D gene: NA
clone size: NA
J gene: TRBJ1-1
V gene: TRBV4-1
CDR3 protein: CASSLRRENTEAFF
CDR3 DNA: TGCGCCAGCAGCCTAAGACGGGAGAACACTGAAGCTTTCTTT

D gene: NA
clone size: NA
J gene: TRBJ2-2
V gene: TRBV7-9
CDR3 protein: CASSPELGELFF
CDR3 DNA: TGTGCCAGCAGCCCCGAACTGGGGGAGCTGTTTTTT